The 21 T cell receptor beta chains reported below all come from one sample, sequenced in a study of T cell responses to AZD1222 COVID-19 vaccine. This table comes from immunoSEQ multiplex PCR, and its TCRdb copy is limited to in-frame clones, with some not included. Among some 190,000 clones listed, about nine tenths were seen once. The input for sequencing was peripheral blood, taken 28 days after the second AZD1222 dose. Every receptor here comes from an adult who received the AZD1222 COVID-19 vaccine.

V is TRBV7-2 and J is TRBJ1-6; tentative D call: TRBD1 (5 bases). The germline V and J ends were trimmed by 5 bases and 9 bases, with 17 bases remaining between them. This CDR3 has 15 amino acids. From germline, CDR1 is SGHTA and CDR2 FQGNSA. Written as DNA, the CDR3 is TGTGCCAGCAGCCTTTACAGCCCCGGGGGTTCACCCCTCCACTTT. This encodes CASSLYSPGGSPLHF.

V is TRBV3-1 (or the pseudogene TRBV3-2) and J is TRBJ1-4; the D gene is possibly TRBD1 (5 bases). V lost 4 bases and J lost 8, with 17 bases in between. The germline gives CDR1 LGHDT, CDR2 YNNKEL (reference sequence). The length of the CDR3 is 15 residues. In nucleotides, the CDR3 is TGTGCCAGCAGCCTCGGGACTTCAGAAAAAGAAAAACTGTTTTTT. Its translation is CASSLGTSEKEKLFF.

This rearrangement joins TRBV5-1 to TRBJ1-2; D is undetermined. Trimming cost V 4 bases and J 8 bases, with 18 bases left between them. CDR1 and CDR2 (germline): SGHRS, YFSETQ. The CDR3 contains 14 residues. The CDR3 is CASSLGREGRGYTF. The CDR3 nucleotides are TGCGCCAGCAGCCTTGGCCGGGAAGGCCGAGGCTACACCTTC.

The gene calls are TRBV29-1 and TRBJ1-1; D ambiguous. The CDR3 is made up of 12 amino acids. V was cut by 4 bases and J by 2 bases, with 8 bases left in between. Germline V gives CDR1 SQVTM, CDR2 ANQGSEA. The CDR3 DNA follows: TGCAGCGTTGTGAGGGCCAACACTGAAGCTTTCTTT. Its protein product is CSVVRANTEAFF.

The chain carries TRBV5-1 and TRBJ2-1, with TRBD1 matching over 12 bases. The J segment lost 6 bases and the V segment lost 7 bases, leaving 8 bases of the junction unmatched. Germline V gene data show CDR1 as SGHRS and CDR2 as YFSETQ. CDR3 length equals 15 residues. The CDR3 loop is CASSSGTGGINEQFF. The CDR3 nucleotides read TGCGCCAGCTCCTCAGGGACAGGGGGCATCAATGAGCAGTTCTTC.

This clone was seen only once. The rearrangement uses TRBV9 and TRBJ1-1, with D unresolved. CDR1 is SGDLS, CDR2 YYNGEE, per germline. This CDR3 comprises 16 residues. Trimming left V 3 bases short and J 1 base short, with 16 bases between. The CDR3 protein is CASSADPLGRNTEAFF. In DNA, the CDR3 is TGTGCCAGCAGCGCCGACCCACTGGGGAGGAACACTGAAGCTTTCTTT.

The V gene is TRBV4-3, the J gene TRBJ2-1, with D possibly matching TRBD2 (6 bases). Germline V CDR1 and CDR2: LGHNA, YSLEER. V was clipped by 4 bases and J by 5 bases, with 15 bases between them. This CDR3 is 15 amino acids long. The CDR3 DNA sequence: TGCGCCAGCAGCCCACAAGGGGACTCGGACAATGAGCAGTTCTTC. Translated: CASSPQGDSDNEQFF.

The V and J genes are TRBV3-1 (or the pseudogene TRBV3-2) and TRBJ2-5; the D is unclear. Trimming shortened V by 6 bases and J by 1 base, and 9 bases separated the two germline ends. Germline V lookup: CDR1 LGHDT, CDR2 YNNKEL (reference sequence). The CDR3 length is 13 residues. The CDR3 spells CASSQTFQETQYF. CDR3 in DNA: TGTGCCAGCAGTCAGACTTTCCAAGAGACCCAGTACTTC.

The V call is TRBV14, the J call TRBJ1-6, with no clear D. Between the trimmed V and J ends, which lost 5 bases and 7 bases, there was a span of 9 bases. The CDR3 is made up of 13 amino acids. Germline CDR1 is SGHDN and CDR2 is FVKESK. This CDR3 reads CASSYRVNSPLHF. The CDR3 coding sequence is TGTGCCAGCAGCTATCGGGTAAATTCACCCCTCCACTTT.

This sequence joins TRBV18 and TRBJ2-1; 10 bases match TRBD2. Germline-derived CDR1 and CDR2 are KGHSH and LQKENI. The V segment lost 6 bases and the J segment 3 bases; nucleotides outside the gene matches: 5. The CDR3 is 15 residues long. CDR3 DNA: TGTGCCAGCTCCAGCGGGAGGGACTACTACAATGAGCAGTTCTTC. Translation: CASSSGRDYYNEQFF.

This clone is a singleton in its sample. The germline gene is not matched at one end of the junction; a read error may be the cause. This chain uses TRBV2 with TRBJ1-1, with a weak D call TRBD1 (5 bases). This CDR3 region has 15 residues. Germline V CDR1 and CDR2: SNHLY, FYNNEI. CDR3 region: CASSEGAGFNTEAFF. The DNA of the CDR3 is TGTGCCAGCAGCGAAGGGGCAGGTTTTAACACTGAAGCTTTCTTT. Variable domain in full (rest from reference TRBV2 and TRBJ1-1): EPEVTQTPSHQVTQMGQEVILRCVPISNHLYFYWYRQILGQKVEFLVSFYNNEISEKSEIFDDQFSVERPDGSNFTLKIRSTKLEDSAMYFCASSEGAGFNTEAFFGQGTRLTVV.

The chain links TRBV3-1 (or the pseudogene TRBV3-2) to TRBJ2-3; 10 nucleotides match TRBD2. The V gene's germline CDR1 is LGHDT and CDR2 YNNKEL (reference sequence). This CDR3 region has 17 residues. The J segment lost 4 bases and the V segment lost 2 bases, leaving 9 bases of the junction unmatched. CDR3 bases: TGTGCCAGCAGCCAAACCCGGCTACTAGCGGGATCAGATACGCAGTATTTT. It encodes CASSQTRLLAGSDTQYF.

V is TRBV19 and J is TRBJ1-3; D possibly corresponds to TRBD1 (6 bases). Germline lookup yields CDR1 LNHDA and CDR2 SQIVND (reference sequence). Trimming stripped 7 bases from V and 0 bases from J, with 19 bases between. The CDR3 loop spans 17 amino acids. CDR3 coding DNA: TGTGCCAGTACCAAAAACGGGGGGCCGGACTCTGGAAACACCATATATTTT. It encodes CASTKNGGPDSGNTIYF.

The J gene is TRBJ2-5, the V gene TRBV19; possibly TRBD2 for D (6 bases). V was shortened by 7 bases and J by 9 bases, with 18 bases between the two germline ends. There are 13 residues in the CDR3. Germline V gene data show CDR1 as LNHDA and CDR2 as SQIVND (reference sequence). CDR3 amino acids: CASTSGRTGAQYF. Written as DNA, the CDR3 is TGTGCCAGTACCAGCGGCAGGACGGGGGCCCAGTACTTC.

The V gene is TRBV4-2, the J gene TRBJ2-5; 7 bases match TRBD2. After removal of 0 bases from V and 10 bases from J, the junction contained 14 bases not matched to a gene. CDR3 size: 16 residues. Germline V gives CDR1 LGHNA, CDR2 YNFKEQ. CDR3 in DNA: TGTGCCAGCAGCCAAGAAGAGGGACTACCGGGAAAGGGCCAGTACTTC. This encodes CASSQEEGLPGKGQYF.

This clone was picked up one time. The CDR3 sequence is CASKRTGGSQPQHF. The CDR3 DNA reads TGTGCCAGCAAAAGGACAGGGGGAAGTCAGCCCCAGCATTTT. The rearrangement links TRBV27 to TRBJ1-5, with TRBD1 identical over 10 bases. This CDR3 has 14 residues. The germline V gene has CDR1 MNHEY and CDR2 SMNVEV (reference sequence). After removal of 7 bases from V and 6 bases from J, the junction contained 6 bases not matched to a gene.

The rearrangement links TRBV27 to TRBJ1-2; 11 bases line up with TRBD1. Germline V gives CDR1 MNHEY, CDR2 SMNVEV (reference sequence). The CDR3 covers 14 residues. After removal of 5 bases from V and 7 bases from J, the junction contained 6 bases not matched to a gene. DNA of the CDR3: TGTGCCAGCAGTCCCGGACAGGGGGCAGGTGGCTACACCTTC. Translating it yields CASSPGQGAGGYTF.

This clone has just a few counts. CDR3 sequence: CATRPAPEGGELFF. The CDR3 DNA is TGTGCCACCCGGCCCGCGCCTGAGGGCGGGGAGCTGTTTTTT. V gene TRBV7-9 combines with J gene TRBJ2-2; D possibly corresponds to TRBD2 (5 bases). Deletions cut 10 bases from V and 7 bases from J, with 19 bases between. Germline loops: CDR1 SEHNR, CDR2 FQNEAQ (reference sequence). CDR3 length: 14 residues.

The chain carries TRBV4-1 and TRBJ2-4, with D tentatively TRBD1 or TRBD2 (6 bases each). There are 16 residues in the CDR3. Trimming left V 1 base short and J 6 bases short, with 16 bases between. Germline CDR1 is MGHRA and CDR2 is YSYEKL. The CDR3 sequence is CASSQATPGGGNIQYF. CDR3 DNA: TGCGCCAGCAGCCAAGCAACTCCCGGAGGGGGAAACATTCAGTACTTC.

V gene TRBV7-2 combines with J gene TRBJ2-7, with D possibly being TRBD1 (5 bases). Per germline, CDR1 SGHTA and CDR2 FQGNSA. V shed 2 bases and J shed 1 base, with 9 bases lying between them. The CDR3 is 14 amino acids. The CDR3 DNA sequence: TGTGCCAGCAGCTTAAGGCAGGGATCCTACGAGCAGTACTTC. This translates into CASSLRQGSYEQYF.

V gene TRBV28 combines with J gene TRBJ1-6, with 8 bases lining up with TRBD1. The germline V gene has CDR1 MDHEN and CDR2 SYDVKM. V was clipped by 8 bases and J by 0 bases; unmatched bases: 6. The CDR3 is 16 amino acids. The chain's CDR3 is CASGTGGSSYNSPLHF. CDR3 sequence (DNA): TGTGCCAGCGGTACAGGGGGAAGCTCCTATAATTCACCCCTCCACTTT.